The clone carrying this T cell receptor beta chain was picked up a small number of times. Its antigen is unknown. This sample was included in a study of beta chain features in type 1 diabetes. Study-wide results and limits: Among patients with Type 1 diabetes, TCRB CDR3s were moderately but significantly shorter in every one of the four CD4+ subsets.

Via CD45RO/CCR7/CD25/CD127/CD95/CD27, cells of the CD4+ naive, central memory, regulatory and stem cell-like memory subsets were sorted. CDR3 size: 13 residues. Germline-derived CDR1 and CDR2 are LNHDA and SQIVND (reference sequence). V lost 3 bases, J lost 2 bases, and 8 bases lay in between. Sequencing targeted expressed TCRB transcripts, as all isolated RNA had been reverse transcribed. Profiled with immunoSEQ multiplex PCR; TCRdb holds only in-frame clones, not every one. Seen here are a few hundred thousand clones, approximately 16% observed once, and the top ten hold approximately 0.086%. The V call is TRBV19, the J call TRBJ2-7; tentative D call: TRBD1 (6 bases). The receptor was isolated from a man between 25 and 39 years old with type 1 diabetes. The sample comprised naive CD4+ T cells from blood. The CDR3 DNA reads as TGTGCCAGTAGTATGTGGGGGCCCTACGAGCAGTACTTC. Its translation is CASSMWGPYEQYF.